This T cell receptor beta chain was found in a study of blood T cell repertoires in COVID-19. Study summary: Acute and convalescent COVID-19 specimens originated in the United States, Italy and Spain. Sample material is recorded as cDNA or gDNA derived from T cells, B-cell-depleted T cells, or PBMCs.

The V segment lost 6 bases and the J segment 3 bases; nucleotides outside the gene matches: 7. The CDR3 spans 14 residues. Germline V gives CDR1 LNHDA, CDR2 SQIVND (reference sequence). Seattle patients were enrolled while actively infected and followed longitudinally. Per the original methods: For nucleated cells, counts were estimated from reference gene primer amplification. TCRdb keeps only in-frame clones here, not all; method: immunoSEQ multiplex PCR. The V and J calls and clone size were taken over from that table, and D and trimming were inferred from the DNA. Here the sample spans some 40,000 clones, just over 90% being singletons.

This receptor was taken from a man in his fifties or sixties with COVID-19, enrolled during active disease. What was sequenced was peripheral blood. The chain carries TRBV19 and TRBJ1-2; 7 nucleotides align to TRBD1. In DNA form, the CDR3 reads TGTGCCAGTAGAAGACAGGGCGACTACTATGGCTACACCTTC. Translation: CASRRQGDYYGYTF.